A single sample gave rise to the 16 T cell receptor beta chains below, sequenced in a study of beta chain features in type 1 diabetes. What was sequenced were expressed TCRB transcripts, since all of the isolated RNA had been reverse transcribed. Sequencing used immunoSEQ multiplex PCR; TCRdb keeps in-frame clones, though not all of them. In the table there are 350,000 to 450,000 clones, over 12% of which are singletons. What was sequenced was naive CD4+ T cells from blood. These receptors were collected from a woman under 30 in good health.

This clone was seen a handful of times. The V and J genes are TRBV4-2 and TRBJ2-3; 8 bases fit TRBD2. After removal of 5 bases from V and 3 bases from J, the junction contained 16 bases not matched to a gene. CDR1 is LGHNA and CDR2 is YNFKEQ in the germline V gene. This CDR3 is built from 18 residues. The CDR3 nucleotides are TGTGCCAGCAGCGCGCCTCTAAAAAGCGGGAGAGGGACAGATACGCAGTATTTT. It yields the protein CASSAPLKSGRGTDTQYF.

This clone was counted between two and nine times. This chain connects TRBV19 to TRBJ2-7, with TRBD2 matching over 9 bases. Germline V gene sequence: CDR1 LNHDA, CDR2 SQIVND (reference sequence). The trim removed 9 bases at V and 2 bases at J, leaving 11 bases unmatched. The CDR3 has 15 amino acids. The CDR3 nucleotides are TGTGCCAGCTCCGTTTATTGGACTAGCGCCTACGAGCAGTACTTC. Amino acid sequence: CASSVYWTSAYEQYF.

The chain uses TRBV5-1 and TRBJ2-1, with D perhaps matching TRBD2 (6 bases). V gave up 0 bases and J gave up 6 bases, with 16 bases separating them. CDR1 and CDR2 (germline): SGHRS, YFSETQ. CDR3 length: 16 amino acids. The CDR3 bases are TGCGCCAGCAGCTTGGTCGGACTACCTGTTTCCAATGAGCAGTTCTTC. This gives the protein CASSLVGLPVSNEQFF.

This chain uses TRBV2 with TRBJ2-5; D is ambiguous. The germline V gene encodes CDR1 SNHLY and CDR2 FYNNEI. The CDR3 length is 12 residues. V shed 0 bases and J shed 13 bases, with 12 bases lying between them. This CDR3 reads CASSEALASRYF. The CDR3 DNA follows: TGTGCCAGCAGTGAAGCGCTTGCGAGTCGGTACTTC.

The table lists this clone with a few counts. The chain has TRBV4-2 and TRBJ2-3; 7 bases are a match to TRBD2. The V segment lost 5 bases and the J segment 2 bases; nucleotides outside the gene matches: 4. Germline lookup yields CDR1 LGHNA and CDR2 YNFKEQ. This CDR3 region has 14 residues. The CDR3 loop is CASSVREATDTQYF. The CDR3 nucleotides are TGTGCCAGCAGCGTTCGGGAGGCCACAGATACGCAGTATTTT.

CDR3 in DNA: TGTGCCTGGAGTATGGGACAGGGGAGCGAGACCCAGTACTTC. Amino acids: CAWSMGQGSETQYF. V gene TRBV30 combines with J gene TRBJ2-5; 10 nucleotides agree with TRBD1. Germline V CDR1 and CDR2: GTSNPN, SVGIG (reference sequence). The CDR3 is 14 residues long. Trimming took 2 bases from V and 5 from J; bases not matched to a gene: 5.

The chain is built from TRBV5-6 and TRBJ2-7; tentative D call: TRBD1 (5 bases). This CDR3 has 15 amino acids. Per the germline V gene, CDR1 is SGHDT and CDR2 is YYEEEE. Between the trimmed V and J ends, which lost 1 base and 2 bases, there was a span of 13 bases. CDR3 DNA sequence: TGTGCCAGCAGCTTGCCCAGGGCTATTACCTACGAGCAGTACTTC. This codes for CASSLPRAITYEQYF.

This clone was recorded a few times. The chain recombines TRBV9 with TRBJ2-3; 9 nucleotides align to TRBD2. The CDR3 is made up of 14 amino acids. V gave up 3 bases and J gave up 3 bases; unmatched junction bases: 2. Germline CDR1 SGDLS, CDR2 YYNGEE. Here the CDR3 reads CASSATSGTDTQYF. The CDR3 DNA reads as TGTGCCAGCAGCGCGACTAGCGGAACAGATACGCAGTATTTT.

The chain couples TRBV20-1 to TRBJ1-1, with unresolved D. The germline gives CDR1 DFQATT, CDR2 SNEGSKA (reference sequence). There are 11 residues in the CDR3. Trimming pared 5 bases from V and 3 bases from J, leaving 7 bases between. CDR3 residues: CSAAGDTEAFF. DNA of the CDR3: TGCAGTGCTGCCGGGGACACTGAAGCTTTCTTT.

V usage is TRBV5-1 and J usage is TRBJ2-1, with 9 bases that match TRBD1. CDR1 is SGHRS, CDR2 YFSETQ, per germline. Unmatched junction bases numbered 11, after V lost 3 bases and J lost 4 bases. This CDR3 is 17 amino acids long. CDR3 in DNA: TGCGCCAGCAGCTCCATCGGGGGGACAGGGTCGTACAATGAGCAGTTCTTC. This gives the protein CASSSIGGTGSYNEQFF.

The chain links TRBV9 to TRBJ2-7, with a weak D call TRBD1 (6 bases). V lost 4 bases and J 3 bases, leaving 11 bases between the germline ends. The length of the CDR3 is 13 residues. Germline V gives CDR1 SGDLS, CDR2 YYNGEE. The CDR3 coding sequence is TGTGCCAGCAGCTTGGGACACCTCTACGAGCAGTACTTC. Its protein product is CASSLGHLYEQYF.

This clone was counted a few times. The chain combines TRBV30 with TRBJ1-1, with D possibly being TRBD1 (5 bases). The V gene lost 2 bases and the J gene lost 6 bases, with 13 bases spanning the gap. CDR1 is GTSNPN, CDR2 SVGIG, per germline (reference sequence). The CDR3 totals 13 residues. The CDR3 region has the DNA TGTGCCTGGAGTCGTCAGGGCTTCTCTGAAGCTTTCTTT. Its protein product is CAWSRQGFSEAFF.

The chain has TRBV4-1 and TRBJ1-1, with 10 bases fitting TRBD1. CDR1 MGHRA and CDR2 YSYEKL come from the germline V gene. The CDR3 sequence is 14 residues long. The trim removed 2 bases at V and 5 bases at J, leaving 2 bases unmatched. Here the CDR3 reads CASSQRTGGTEAFF. CDR3 DNA: TGCGCCAGCAGCCAAAGGACAGGGGGGACTGAAGCTTTCTTT.

The rearrangement uses TRBV7-8 and TRBJ2-5, with TRBD2 matching 7 bases. This CDR3 region has 17 residues. From germline, CDR1 is SGHVS and CDR2 FQNEAQ. The J segment lost 7 bases and the V segment lost 0 bases, leaving 14 bases of the junction unmatched. The CDR3 nucleotides read TGTGCCAGCAGCTTAGCGCTGGCTAGCGGAAGGGTGGGGACCCAGTACTTC. It encodes CASSLALASGRVGTQYF.

This chain links TRBV28 with TRBJ1-2; a weak D match, TRBD1 (6 bases). CDR3 size: 13 residues. V lost 0 bases and J lost 4, with 6 bases in between. Germline lookup yields CDR1 MDHEN and CDR2 SYDVKM. The CDR3 DNA reads TGTGCCAGCAGTTTATGGGACAGCTATGGCTACACCTTC. Translated, it gives CASSLWDSYGYTF.

This clone was observed a few times. The chain is built from TRBV2 and TRBJ2-5; D is unclear. In germline, CDR1 is SNHLY, CDR2 FYNNEI. Trimming stripped 3 bases from V and 2 bases from J, with 7 bases between. There are 13 residues in the CDR3. In nucleotides, the CDR3 is TGTGCCAGCAGTGATGGCATTCAAGAGACCCAGTACTTC. Its protein product is CASSDGIQETQYF.